The source of this T cell receptor (beta chain) is a study of OX40 agonist ivuxolimab in advanced cancers. The method was immunoSEQ multiplex PCR; TCRdb's version includes in-frame clones alone and lacks a portion of them. This table holds about 10,000 clones, over 70% found once. Trimming shortened V by 4 bases and J by 3 bases, and 18 bases separated the two germline ends. Germline-derived CDR1 and CDR2 are SNHLY and FYNNEI. The CDR3 length is 16 residues. Findings and caveats of the study: At doses 0.1 to 3.0 mg/kg, CD4+ and CD8+ clones expanded.

Worth noting for this clone: Its target is unknown.

The source was CD4+ or CD8+ T cells sorted from blood, collected in a trial of the OX40 agonist ivuxolimab. The clonotype comes from an adult with an advanced solid tumor such as melanoma, head and neck, liver or kidney cancer. V is TRBV2 and J is TRBJ1-2; D is ambiguous. CDR3 DNA: TGTGCCAGCAGTGCGGGGTCGGCAGGTGTGTACTATGGCTACACCTTC. This translates into CASSAGSAGVYYGYTF.